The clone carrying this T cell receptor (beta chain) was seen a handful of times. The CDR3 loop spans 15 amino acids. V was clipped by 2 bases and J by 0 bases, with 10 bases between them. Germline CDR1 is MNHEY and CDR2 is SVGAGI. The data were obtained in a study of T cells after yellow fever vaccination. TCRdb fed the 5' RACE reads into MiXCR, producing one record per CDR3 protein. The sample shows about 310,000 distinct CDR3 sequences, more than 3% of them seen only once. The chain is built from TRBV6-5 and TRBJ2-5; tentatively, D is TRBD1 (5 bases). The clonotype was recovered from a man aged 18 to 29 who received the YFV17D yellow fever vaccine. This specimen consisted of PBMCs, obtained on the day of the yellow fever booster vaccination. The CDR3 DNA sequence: TGTGCCAGCAGTTACAACCAGGGAAACCAAGAGACCCAGTACTTC. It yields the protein CASSYNQGNQETQYF.